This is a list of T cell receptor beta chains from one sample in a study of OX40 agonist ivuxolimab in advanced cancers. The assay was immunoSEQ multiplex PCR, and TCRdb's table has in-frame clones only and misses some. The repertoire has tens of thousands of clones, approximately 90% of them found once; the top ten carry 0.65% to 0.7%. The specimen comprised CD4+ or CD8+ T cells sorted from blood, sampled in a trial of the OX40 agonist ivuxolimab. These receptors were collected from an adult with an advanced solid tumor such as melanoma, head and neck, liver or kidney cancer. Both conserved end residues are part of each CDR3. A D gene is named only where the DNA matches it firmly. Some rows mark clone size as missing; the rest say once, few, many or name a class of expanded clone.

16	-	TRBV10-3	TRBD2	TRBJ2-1	TGTGCCATCAGTAGCCTTAGCGGGAGGGCCTTCAATGAGCAGTTCTTC	CAISSLSGRAFNEQFF
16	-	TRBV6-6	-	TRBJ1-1	TGTGCCAGCAGTTACACAGCAGGGCCTAAGGGGACTGAAGCTTTCTTT	CASSYTAGPKGTEAFF
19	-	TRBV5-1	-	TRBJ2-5	TGCGCCAGCAGCGGACGGATCCTCACGGCAGGAACATTTCAAGAGACCCAGTACTTC	CASSGRILTAGTFQETQYF
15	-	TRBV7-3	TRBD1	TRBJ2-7	TGTGCCAGCAGCCAAGGACAGGGGACCCCCTACGAGCAGTACTTC	CASSQGQGTPYEQYF
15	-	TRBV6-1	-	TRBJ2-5	TGTGCCAGCACCCCGACTTGGGATAAACAAGAGACCCAGTACTTC	CASTPTWDKQETQYF
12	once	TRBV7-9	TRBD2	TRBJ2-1	TGTGCCAGCAGCCCCGGCGGACTAGCTAAGTTCTTC	CASSPGGLAKFF
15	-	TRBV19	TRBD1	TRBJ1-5	TGTGCCAGTAGTGTAAGCAGGGGGCAGGGTCAGCCCCAGCATTTT	CASSVSRGQGQPQHF
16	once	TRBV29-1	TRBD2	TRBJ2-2	TGCAGCGCCTCGGGCCGGGGGGGAGCGAACACCGGGGAGCTGTTTTTT	CSASGRGGANTGELFF
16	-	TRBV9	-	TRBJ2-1	TGTGCCAGCAGCGCCGGAGGGGGTGGGTCCTACAATGAGCAGTTCTTC	CASSAGGGGSYNEQFF
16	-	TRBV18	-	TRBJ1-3	TGTGCCAGCTCACCGTCCGGACACCGATCTGGAAACACCATATATTTT	CASSPSGHRSGNTIYF
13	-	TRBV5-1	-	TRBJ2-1	TGCGCCAGCAGCAGGGGACCAAACAATGAGCAGTTCTTC	CASSRGPNNEQFF
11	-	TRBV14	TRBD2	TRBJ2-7	TGTGCCAGCAGCTCGGGAGGCGAGCAGTACTTC	CASSSGGEQYF
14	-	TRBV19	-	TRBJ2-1	TGTGCCAGTAGTATCGGAGAGATTTACAATGAGCAGTTCTTC	CASSIGEIYNEQFF
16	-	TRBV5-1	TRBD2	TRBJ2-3	TGCGCCAGCAGCTTACTAGCGGGAGAGGGCACAGATACGCAGTATTTT	CASSLLAGEGTDTQYF
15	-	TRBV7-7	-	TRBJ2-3	TGTGCTAGCAGCCCGGACGGCGGAAGGGGAGATACGCAGTATTTT	CASSPDGGRGDTQYF
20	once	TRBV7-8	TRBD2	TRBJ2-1	TGTGCCAGCAGTTCTCGCGGGACTAGCGGGAGGGCCGGCTCCTACAATGAGCAGTTCTTC	CASSSRGTSGRAGSYNEQFF
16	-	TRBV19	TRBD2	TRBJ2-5	TGTGCCAGTAGTACCCGTTCTAGCGGGAGCGCTGAGACCCAGTACTTC	CASSTRSSGSAETQYF
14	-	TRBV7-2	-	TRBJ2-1	TGTGCCAGCAGCTTTCAGGCGGTTCTCAATGAGCAGTTCTTC	CASSFQAVLNEQFF
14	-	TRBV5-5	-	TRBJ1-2	TGTGCCAGCAGCTTGGCCCAGGGAAGATACGGCTACACCTTC	CASSLAQGRYGYTF
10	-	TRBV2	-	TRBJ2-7	TGTGCCCCCGGGCCCAACGAGCAGTACTTC	CAPGPNEQYF
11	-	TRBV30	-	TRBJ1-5	TGTGCCTGGGGGGTGGAACAGCCCCAGCATTTT	CAWGVEQPQHF
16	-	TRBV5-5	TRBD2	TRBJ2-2	TGTGCCAGCAGCATCCTAGCGGGATATTACGCCGGGGAGCTGTTTTTT	CASSILAGYYAGELFF
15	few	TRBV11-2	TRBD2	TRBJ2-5	TGTGCCAGCAGCTTAGGTACTAGCGGTCAAGAGACCCAGTACTTC	CASSLGTSGQETQYF
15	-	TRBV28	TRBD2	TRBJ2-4	TGTGCCAGCAGCGAAAGCGGGAGCGGGCAAAACATTCAGTACTTC	CASSESGSGQNIQYF
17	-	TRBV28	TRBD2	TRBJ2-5	TGTGCCAGCAGTTCGAGTACGACTAGCGTGAGTAAAGAGACCCAGTACTTC	CASSSSTTSVSKETQYF
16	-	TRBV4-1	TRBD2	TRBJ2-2	TGCGCCAGCAGCCAAGCTAGCGGGGCGAACACCGGGGAGCTGTTTTTT	CASSQASGANTGELFF
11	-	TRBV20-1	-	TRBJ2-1	TGCAGTGCTAGGAGAGGGGGTGAGCAGTTCTTC	CSARRGGEQFF
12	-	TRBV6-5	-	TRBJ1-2	TGTGCCAGCAGTGCCGTACGTCTTGAAAGGGCCTTC	CASSAVRLERAF
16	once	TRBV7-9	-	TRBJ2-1	TGTGCCAGCAGCTTAATATACTCGAGCTCCTACAATGAGCAGTTCTTC	CASSLIYSSSYNEQFF
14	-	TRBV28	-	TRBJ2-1	TGTGCCAGCAGCTTCCCGGGACTCAATCAGCGACCGTTCTTC	CASSFPGLNQRPFF
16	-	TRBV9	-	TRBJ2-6	TGTGCCAGCAGCGAGGGAAGGGAGTCTGGGGCCAACGTCCTGACTTTC	CASSEGRESGANVLTF
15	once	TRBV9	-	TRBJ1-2	TGTGCCAGCAGCGTCGAAACAGGCTACCCTGAGGGCTACACCTTC	CASSVETGYPEGYTF
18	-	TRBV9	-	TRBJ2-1	TGTGCCAGCAGCGTAGATAAGGGGCTAGCAGGGGATTGGAATGAGCAGTTCTTC	CASSVDKGLAGDWNEQFF
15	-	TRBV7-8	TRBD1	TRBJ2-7	TGTGCCAGCAGACAAAGACAGGGCGGATCCTACGAGCAGTACTTC	CASRQRQGGSYEQYF
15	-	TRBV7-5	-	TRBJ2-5	TGTGCCAGAAGCTTAAAACAACAGGGCGCGGAGACCCAGTACTTC	CARSLKQQGAETQYF
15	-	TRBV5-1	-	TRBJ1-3	TGCGCCAGCAGCGTCCAAGGGGGCTCTGGAAACACCATATATTTT	CASSVQGGSGNTIYF
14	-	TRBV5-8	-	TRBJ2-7	TGTGCCAGCAGCTTGGGCCCAGGGTCCTACGAGCAGTACTTC	CASSLGPGSYEQYF
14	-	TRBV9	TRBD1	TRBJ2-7	TGTGCCAGCAGTTCCCAGGGACAGTTCTACGAGCAGTACTTC	CASSSQGQFYEQYF
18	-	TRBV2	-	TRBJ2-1	TGTGCCAGCAGTGAATGGGGGGTTAGGCATAGCTCCTACAATGAGCAGTTCTTC	CASSEWGVRHSSYNEQFF
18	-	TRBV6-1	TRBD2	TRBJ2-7	TGTGCCAGCAGTGGCCTAGCTCTGGGGACTAGCGCCTCCTACGAGCAGTACTTC	CASSGLALGTSASYEQYF
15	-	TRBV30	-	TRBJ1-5	TGTGCCTGGAGTGTAAGGTCAGTTAGCAATCAGCCCCAGCATTTT	CAWSVRSVSNQPQHF
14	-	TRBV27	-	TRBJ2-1	TGTGCCAGCAGTTCCCGAGGAGGTAGCGATGAGCAGTTCTTC	CASSSRGGSDEQFF
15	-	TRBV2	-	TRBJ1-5	TGTGCCAGCAGTTTCGGGACCTCCCCCAATCAGCCCCAGCATTTT	CASSFGTSPNQPQHF
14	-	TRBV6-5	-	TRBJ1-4	TGTGCCAGCAGTTTCTCCGACGGGAGTGAAAAACTGTTTTTT	CASSFSDGSEKLFF
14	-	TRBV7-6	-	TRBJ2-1	TGTGCCAGCAGCTTATCATCCCTAGTAGGTGAGCAGTTCTTC	CASSLSSLVGEQFF
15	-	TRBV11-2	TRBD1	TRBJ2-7	TGTGCCAGCAGCTCAACAGGGGGCTCCACCTACGAGCAGTACTTC	CASSSTGGSTYEQYF
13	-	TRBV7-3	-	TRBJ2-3	TGTGCCAGCAGGGGGACGGGCACAGATACGCAGTATTTT	CASRGTGTDTQYF
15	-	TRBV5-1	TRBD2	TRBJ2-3	TGCGCCAGCAGCTTAGGCGGGAGTATGGCAGATACGCAGTATTTT	CASSLGGSMADTQYF
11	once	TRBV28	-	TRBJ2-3	TGTGCCAGCAGCCGGACTGTTGGGCAGTATTTT	CASSRTVGQYF
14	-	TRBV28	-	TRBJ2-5	TGTGCCAGCACCGGGACCAGGGTGGGCGAGACCCAGTACTTC	CASTGTRVGETQYF
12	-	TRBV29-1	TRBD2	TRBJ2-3	TGCAGCGCCTTAGCGGGAGCAGATACGCAGTATTTT	CSALAGADTQYF
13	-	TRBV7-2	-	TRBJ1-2	TGTGCCAGCAGATACGGGCCCAACTATGGCTACACCTTC	CASRYGPNYGYTF
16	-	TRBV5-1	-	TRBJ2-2	TGCGCCAGCAGCTTCGGTTTGGGCTCGAACACCGGGGAGCTGTTTTTT	CASSFGLGSNTGELFF
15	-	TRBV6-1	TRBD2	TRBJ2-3	TGTGCCAGCAGTGAAGGGGGCGGGAGGGCAGATACGCAGTATTTT	CASSEGGGRADTQYF
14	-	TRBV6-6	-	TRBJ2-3	TGTGCCAGCAGGGGGAACTCTCTCACAGATACGCAGTATTTT	CASRGNSLTDTQYF
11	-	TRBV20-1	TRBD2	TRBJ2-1	TGCAGTGCTTTCCCGGGGGGTGAGCAGTTCTTC	CSAFPGGEQFF
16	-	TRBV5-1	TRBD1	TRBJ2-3	TGCGCCAGCAACCAACGGACAGGGAGACTTACAGATACGCAGTATTTT	CASNQRTGRLTDTQYF